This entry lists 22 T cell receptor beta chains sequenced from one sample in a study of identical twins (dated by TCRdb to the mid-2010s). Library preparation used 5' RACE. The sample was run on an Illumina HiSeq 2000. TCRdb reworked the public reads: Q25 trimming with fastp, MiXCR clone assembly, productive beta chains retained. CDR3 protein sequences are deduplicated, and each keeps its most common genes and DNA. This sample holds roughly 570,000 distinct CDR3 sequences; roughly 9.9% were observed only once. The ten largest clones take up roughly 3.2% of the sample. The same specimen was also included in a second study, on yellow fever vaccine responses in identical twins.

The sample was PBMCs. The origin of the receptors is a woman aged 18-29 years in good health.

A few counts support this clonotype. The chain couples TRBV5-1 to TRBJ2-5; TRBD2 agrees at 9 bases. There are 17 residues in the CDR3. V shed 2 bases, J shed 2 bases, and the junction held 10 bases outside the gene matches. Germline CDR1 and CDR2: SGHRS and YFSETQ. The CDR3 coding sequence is TGCGCCAGCAGCTTTTTTGAGTCTAGCGGGGAACAAGAGACCCAGTACTTC. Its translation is CASSFFESSGEQETQYF.

The CDR3 DNA sequence: TGTGCCAGCAGCAGGACTAGCCGCGGCTCCTACAATGAGCAGTTCTTC. Translated: CASSRTSRGSYNEQFF. This chain connects TRBV7-6 to TRBJ2-1, with TRBD2 matching over 8 bases. The trim removed 5 bases at V and 0 bases at J, leaving 6 bases unmatched. CDR3 length: 16 residues. Germline CDR1 reads SGHVS; CDR2 reads FNYEAQ.

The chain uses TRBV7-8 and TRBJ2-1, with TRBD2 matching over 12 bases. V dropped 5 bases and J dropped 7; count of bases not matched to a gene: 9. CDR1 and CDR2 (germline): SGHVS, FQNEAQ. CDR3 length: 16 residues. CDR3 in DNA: TGTGCCAGCAGCGCCCACCTAGCGGGAGGGATGAATGAGCAGTTCTTC. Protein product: CASSAHLAGGMNEQFF. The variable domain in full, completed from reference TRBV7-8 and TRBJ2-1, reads GAGVSQSPRYKVAKRGQDVALRCDPISGHVSLFWYQQALGQGPEFLTYFQNEAQLDKSGLPSDRFFAERPEGSVSTLKIQRTQQEDSAVYLCASSAHLAGGMNEQFFGPGTRLTVL.

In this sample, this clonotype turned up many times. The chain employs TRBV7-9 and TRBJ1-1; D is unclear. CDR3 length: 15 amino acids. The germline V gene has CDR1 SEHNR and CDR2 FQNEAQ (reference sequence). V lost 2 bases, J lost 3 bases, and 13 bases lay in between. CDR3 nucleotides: TGTGCCAGCAGCTTAAGGAGTATGGGGTACACTGAAGCTTTCTTT. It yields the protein CASSLRSMGYTEAFF.

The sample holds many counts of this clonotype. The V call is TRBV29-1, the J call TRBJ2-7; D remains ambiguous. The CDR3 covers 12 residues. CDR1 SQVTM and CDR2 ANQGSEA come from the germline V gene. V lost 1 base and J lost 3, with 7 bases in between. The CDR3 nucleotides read TGCAGCGTTGAAGGTCGAGACTACGAGCAGTACTTC. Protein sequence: CSVEGRDYEQYF.

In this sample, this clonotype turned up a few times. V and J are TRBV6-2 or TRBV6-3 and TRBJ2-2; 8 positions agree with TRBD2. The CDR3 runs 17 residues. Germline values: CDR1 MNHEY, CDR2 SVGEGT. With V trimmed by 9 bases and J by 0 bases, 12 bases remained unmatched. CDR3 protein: CASWTSTFTANTGELFF. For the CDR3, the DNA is TGTGCCAGTTGGACTAGCACCTTTACGGCGAACACCGGGGAGCTGTTTTTT.

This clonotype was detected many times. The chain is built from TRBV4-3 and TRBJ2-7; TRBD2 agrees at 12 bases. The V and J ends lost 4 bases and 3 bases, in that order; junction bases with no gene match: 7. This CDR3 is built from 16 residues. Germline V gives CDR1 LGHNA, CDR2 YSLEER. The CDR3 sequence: CASSRSRLAGDYEQYF. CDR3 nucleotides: TGCGCCAGCAGCCGATCCCGACTAGCGGGGGACTACGAGCAGTACTTC.

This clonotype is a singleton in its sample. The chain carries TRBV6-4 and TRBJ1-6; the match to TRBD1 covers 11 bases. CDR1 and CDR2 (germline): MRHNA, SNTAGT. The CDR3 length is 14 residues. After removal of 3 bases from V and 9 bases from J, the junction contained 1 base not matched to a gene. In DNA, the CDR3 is TGTGCCAGCAGTGAGGGGACAGGGGGTTCACCCCTCCACTTT. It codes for CASSEGTGGSPLHF.

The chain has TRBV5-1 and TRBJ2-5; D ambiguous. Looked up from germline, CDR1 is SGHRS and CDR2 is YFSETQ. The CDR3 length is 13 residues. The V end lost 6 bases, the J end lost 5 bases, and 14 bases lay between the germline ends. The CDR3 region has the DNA TGCGCCAGCAAGCCGGACGGAAGTGAGACCCAGTACTTC. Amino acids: CASKPDGSETQYF.

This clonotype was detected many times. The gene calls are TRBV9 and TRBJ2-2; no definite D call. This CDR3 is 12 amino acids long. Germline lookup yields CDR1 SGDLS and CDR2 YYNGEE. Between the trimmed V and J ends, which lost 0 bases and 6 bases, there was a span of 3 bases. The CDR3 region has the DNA TGTGCCAGCAGCGTAGTTCCCGGGGAGCTGTTTTTT. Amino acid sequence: CASSVVPGELFF.

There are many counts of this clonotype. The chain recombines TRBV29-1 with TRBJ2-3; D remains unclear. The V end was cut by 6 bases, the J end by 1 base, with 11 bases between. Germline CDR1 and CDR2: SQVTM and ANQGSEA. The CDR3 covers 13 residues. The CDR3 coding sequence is TGCAGCGTAGTAGTGTGGGGCACAGATACGCAGTATTTT. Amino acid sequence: CSVVVWGTDTQYF.

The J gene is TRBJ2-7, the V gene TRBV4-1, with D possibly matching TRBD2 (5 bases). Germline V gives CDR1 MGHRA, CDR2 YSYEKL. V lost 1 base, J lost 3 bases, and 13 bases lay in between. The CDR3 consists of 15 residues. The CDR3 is CASSQVGVGDYEQYF. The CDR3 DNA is TGCGCCAGCAGCCAAGTGGGAGTTGGGGACTACGAGCAGTACTTC.

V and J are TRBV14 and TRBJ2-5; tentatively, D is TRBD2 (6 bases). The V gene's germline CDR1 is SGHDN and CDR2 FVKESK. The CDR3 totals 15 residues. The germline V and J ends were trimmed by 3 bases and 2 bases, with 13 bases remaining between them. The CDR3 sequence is CASSQLLAIQETQYF. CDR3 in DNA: TGTGCCAGCAGCCAGCTCCTAGCGATTCAAGAGACCCAGTACTTC.

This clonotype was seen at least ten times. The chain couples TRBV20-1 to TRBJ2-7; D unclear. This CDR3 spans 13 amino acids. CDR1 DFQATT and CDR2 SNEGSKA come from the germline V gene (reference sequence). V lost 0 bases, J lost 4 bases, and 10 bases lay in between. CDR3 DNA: TGCAGTGCTAGAGATCTTTCCGGGTACGAGCAGTACTTC. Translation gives CSARDLSGYEQYF.

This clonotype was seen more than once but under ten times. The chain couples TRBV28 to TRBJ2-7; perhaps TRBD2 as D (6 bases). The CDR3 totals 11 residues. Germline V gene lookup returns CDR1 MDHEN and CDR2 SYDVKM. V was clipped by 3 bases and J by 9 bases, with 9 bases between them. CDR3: CASSFRGWQYF. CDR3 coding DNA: TGTGCCAGCAGTTTCCGGGGGTGGCAGTACTTC.

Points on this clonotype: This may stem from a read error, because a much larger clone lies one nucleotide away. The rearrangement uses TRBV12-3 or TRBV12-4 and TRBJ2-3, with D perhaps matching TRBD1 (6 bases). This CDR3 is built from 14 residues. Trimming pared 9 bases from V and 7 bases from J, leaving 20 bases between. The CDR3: CARRGTAVLYTQYF. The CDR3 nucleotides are TGTGCCAGAAGGGGGACGGCGGTACTGTATACGCAGTATTTT.

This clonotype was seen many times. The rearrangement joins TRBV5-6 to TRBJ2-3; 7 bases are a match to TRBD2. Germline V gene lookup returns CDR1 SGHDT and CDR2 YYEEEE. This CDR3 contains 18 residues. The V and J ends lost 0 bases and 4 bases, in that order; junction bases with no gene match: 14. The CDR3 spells CASSLEHNPSGWADTQYF. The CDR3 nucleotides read TGTGCCAGCAGCTTGGAGCACAATCCTAGCGGCTGGGCAGATACGCAGTATTTT.

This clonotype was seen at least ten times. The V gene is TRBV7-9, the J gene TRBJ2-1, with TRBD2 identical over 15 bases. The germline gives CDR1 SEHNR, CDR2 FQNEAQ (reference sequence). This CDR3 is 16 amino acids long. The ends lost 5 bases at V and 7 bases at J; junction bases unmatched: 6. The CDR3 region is CASSPRTSGGGNEQFF. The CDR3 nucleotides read TGTGCCAGCAGCCCGAGGACTAGCGGGGGGGGTAATGAGCAGTTCTTC.

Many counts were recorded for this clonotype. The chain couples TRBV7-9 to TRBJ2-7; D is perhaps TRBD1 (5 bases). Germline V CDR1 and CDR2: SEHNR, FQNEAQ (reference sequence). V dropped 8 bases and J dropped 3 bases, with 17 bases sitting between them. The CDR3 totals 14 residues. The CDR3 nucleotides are TGTGCCAGCTCCCACCCCAGGGATCTCTACGAGCAGTACTTC. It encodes CASSHPRDLYEQYF.

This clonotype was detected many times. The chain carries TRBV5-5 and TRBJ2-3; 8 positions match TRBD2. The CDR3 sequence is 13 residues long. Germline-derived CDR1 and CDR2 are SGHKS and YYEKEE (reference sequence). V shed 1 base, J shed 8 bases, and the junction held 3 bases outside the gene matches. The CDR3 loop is CASSLPGLGTQYF. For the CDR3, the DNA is TGTGCCAGCAGCTTGCCGGGACTAGGTACGCAGTATTTT.

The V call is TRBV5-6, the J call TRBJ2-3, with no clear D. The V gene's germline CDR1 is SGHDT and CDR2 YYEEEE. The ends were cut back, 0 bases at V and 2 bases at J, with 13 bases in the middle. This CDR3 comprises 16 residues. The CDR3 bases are TGTGCCAGCAGCTTGGTAGTTAGGGTTAACACAGATACGCAGTATTTT. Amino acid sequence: CASSLVVRVNTDTQYF.

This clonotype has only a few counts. CDR3 nucleotide sequence: TGTGCCAGCATGGGGCCCGTGGTGGGCATTCAGTACTTC. Translated: CASMGPVVGIQYF. The chain is built from TRBV7-9 and TRBJ2-4; maybe TRBD1 (5 bases). The V end lost 7 bases, the J end lost 9 bases, and 16 bases lay between the germline ends. Germline-derived CDR1 and CDR2 are SEHNR and FQNEAQ (reference sequence). The CDR3 has 13 amino acids.